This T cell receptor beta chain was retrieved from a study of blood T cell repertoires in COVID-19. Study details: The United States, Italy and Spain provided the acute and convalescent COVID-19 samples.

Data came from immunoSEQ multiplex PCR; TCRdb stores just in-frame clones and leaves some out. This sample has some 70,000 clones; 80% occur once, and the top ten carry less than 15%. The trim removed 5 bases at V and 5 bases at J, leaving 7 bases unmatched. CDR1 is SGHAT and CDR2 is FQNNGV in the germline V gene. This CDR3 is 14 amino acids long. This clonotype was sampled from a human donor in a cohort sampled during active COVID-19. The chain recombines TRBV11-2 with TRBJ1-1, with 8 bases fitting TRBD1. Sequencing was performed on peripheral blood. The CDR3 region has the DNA TGTGCCAGCAGCCCCAGGGGGCGCCGAACTGAAGCTTTCTTT. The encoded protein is CASSPRGRRTEAFF.